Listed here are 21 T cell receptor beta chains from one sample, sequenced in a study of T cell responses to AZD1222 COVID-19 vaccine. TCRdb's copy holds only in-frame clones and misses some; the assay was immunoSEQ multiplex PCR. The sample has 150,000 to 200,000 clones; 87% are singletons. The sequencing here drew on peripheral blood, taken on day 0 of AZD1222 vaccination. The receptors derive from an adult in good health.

CDR3 in amino acids: CASSSPEPLWQGDYGYTF. CDR3 sequence (DNA): TGCGCCAGCAGCTCTCCTGAACCCCTTTGGCAGGGAGATTATGGCTACACCTTC. The chain links TRBV5-1 to TRBJ1-2, with D possibly being TRBD1 (5 bases). V lost 3 bases, J lost 5 bases, and 26 bases lay in between. CDR1 is SGHRS, CDR2 YFSETQ, per germline. The CDR3 consists of 18 residues.

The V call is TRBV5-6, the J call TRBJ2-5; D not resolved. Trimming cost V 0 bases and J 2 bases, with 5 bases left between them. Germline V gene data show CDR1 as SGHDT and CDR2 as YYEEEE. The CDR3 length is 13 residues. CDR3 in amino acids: CASSLAQQETQYF. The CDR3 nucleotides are TGTGCCAGCAGCTTGGCGCAGCAAGAGACCCAGTACTTC.

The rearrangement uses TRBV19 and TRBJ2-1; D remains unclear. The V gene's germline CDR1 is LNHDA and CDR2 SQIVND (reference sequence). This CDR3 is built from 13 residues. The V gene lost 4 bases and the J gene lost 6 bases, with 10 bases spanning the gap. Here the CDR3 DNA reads TGTGCCAGTAGTACGGACCATTTCAATGAGCAGTTCTTC. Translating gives CASSTDHFNEQFF.

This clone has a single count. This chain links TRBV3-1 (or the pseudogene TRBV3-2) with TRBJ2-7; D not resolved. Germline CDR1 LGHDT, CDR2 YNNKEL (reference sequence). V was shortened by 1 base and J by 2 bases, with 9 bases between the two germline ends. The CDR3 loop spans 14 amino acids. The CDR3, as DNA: TGTGCCAGCAGCCAAGGGAATACGGCCTACGAGCAGTACTTC. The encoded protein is CASSQGNTAYEQYF.

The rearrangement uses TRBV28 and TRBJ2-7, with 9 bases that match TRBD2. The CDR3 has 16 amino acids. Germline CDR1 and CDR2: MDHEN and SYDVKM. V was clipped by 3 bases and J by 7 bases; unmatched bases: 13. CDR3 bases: TGTGCCAGCAGTTTGGGGGGACTAGCCGAGCGGAGGGAGCAGTACTTC. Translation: CASSLGGLAERREQYF.

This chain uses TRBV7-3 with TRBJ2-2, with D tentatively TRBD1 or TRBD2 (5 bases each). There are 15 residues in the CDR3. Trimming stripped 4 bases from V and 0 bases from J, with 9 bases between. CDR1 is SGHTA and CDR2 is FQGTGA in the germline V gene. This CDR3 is CASSSGPPNTGELFF. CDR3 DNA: TGTGCCAGCAGCTCGGGACCGCCGAACACCGGGGAGCTGTTTTTT.

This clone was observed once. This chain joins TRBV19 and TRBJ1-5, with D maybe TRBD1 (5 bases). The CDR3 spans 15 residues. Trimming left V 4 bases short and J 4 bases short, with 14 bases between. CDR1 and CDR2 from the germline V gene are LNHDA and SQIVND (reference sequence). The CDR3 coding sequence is TGTGCCAGTAGTAAGGGAGACAGTAATAATCAGCCCCAGCATTTT. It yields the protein CASSKGDSNNQPQHF. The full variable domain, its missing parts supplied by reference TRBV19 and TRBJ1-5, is DGGITQSPKYLFRKEGQNVTLSCEQNLNHDAMYWYRQDPGQGLRLIYYSQIVNDFQKGDIAEGYSVSREKKESFPLTVTSAQKNPTAFYLCASSKGDSNNQPQHFGDGTRLSIL.

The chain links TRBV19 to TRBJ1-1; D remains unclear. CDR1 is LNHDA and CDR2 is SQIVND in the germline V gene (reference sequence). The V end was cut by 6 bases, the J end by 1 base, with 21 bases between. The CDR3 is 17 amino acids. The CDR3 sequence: CASSLYGRAGRNTEAFF. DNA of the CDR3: TGTGCCAGTAGCCTGTATGGTAGGGCAGGAAGGAACACTGAAGCTTTCTTT.

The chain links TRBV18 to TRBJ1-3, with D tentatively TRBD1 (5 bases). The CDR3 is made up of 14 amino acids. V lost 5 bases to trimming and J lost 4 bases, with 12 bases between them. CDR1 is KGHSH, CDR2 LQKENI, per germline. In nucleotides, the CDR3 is TGTGCCAGCTCATCCGGGACGGAGGGAAACACCATATATTTT. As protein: CASSSGTEGNTIYF.

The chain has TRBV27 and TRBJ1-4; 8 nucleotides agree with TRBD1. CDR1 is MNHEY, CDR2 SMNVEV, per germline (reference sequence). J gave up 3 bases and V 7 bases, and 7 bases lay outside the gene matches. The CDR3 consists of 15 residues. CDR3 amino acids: CASKNRGAANEKLFF. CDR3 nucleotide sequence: TGTGCCAGCAAAAACAGGGGGGCGGCTAATGAAAAACTGTTTTTT.

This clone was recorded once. Here the CDR3 reads CASSTGGKRNTEAFF. CDR3 DNA sequence: TGTGCCAGTAGTACGGGGGGCAAGAGGAACACTGAAGCTTTCTTT. The chain links TRBV19 to TRBJ1-1, with a weak D call TRBD1 (6 bases). The V gene's germline CDR1 is LNHDA and CDR2 SQIVND (reference sequence). This CDR3 is built from 15 residues. Trimming cost V 4 bases and J 1 base, with 13 bases left between them.

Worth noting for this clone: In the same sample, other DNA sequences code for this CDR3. The CDR3 here is CASSFSGSSYEQYF. Here the CDR3 DNA reads TGCGCCAGCAGCTTTAGCGGTAGCTCCTACGAGCAGTACTTC. The chain couples TRBV5-1 to TRBJ2-7, with D maybe TRBD2 (6 bases). Germline V gene sequence: CDR1 SGHRS, CDR2 YFSETQ. Trimming cost V 2 bases and J 0 bases, with 9 bases left between them. The CDR3 totals 14 residues.

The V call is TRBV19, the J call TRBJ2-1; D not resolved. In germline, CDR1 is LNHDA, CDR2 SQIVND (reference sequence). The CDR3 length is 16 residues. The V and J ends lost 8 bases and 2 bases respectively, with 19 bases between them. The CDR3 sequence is CASGTIQRLAYNEQFF. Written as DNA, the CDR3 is TGTGCCAGTGGCACTATCCAGCGCCTAGCCTACAATGAGCAGTTCTTC.

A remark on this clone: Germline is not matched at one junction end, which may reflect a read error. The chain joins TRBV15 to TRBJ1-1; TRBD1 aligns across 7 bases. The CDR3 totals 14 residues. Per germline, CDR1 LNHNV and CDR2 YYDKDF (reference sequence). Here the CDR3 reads CATTRGGAGTEAFF. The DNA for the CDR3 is TGTGCCACCACCAGAGGGGGCGCGGGCACTGAAGCTTTCTTT.

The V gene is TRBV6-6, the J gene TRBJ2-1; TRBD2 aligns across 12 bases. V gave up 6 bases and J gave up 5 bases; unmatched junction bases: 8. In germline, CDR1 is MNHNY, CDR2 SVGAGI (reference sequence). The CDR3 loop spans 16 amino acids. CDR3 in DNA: TGTGCCAGCAGGCCTAGCGGGAGGGGGGGAGACAATGAGCAGTTCTTC. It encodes CASRPSGRGGDNEQFF.

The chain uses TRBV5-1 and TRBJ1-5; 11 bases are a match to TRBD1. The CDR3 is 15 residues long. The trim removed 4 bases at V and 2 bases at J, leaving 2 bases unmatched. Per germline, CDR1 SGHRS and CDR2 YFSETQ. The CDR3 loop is CASSRTGGGNQPQHF. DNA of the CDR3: TGCGCCAGCAGCCGGACAGGGGGCGGCAATCAGCCCCAGCATTTT.

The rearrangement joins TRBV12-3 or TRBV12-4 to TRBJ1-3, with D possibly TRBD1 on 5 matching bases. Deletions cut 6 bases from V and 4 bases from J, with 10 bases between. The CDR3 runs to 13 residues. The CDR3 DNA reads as TGTGCCAGCAGGTCAGGGTTCGGAAACACCATATATTTT. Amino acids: CASRSGFGNTIYF.

This CDR3 reads CASSLRTPGVWNTEAFF. CDR3 bases: TGTGCCAGCAGTTTGAGGACCCCGGGCGTGTGGAACACTGAAGCTTTCTTT. The V call is TRBV27, the J call TRBJ1-1; D not resolved. The CDR3 sequence is 17 residues long. CDR1 and CDR2 from the germline V gene are MNHEY and SMNVEV (reference sequence). V lost 3 bases and J 1 base, leaving 18 bases between the germline ends.

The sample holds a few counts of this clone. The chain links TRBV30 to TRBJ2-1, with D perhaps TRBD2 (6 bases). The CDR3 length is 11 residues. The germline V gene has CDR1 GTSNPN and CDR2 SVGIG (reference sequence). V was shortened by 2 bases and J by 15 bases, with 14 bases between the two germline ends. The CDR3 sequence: CAWSPGWEAFF. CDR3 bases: TGTGCCTGGAGTCCCGGGTGGGAGGCGTTCTTC.

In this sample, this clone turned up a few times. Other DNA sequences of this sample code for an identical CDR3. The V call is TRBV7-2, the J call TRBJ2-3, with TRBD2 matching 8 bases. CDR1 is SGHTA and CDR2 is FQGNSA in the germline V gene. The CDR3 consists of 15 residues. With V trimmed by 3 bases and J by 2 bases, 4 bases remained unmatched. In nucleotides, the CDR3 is TGTGCCAGCAGCTTGGGACTAGGCAACACAGATACGCAGTATTTT. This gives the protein CASSLGLGNTDTQYF. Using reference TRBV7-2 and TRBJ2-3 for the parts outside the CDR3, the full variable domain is GAGVSQSPSNKVTEKGKDVELRCDPISGHTALYWYRQSLGQGLEFLIYFQGNSAPDKSGLPSDRFSAERTGGSVSTLTIQRTQQEDSAVYLCASSLGLGNTDTQYFGPGTRLTVL.

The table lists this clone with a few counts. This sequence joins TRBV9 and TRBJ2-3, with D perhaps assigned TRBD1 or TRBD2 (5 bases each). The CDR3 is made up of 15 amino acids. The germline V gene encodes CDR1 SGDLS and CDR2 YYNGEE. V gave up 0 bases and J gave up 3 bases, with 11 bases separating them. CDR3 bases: TGTGCCAGCAGCGTAGGTGGGACCACTACAGATACGCAGTATTTT. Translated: CASSVGGTTTDTQYF.